Listed here are 7 T cell receptor beta chains from one sample, sequenced in a study of T cells after yellow fever vaccination. TCRdb redid the calling of the 5' RACE reads with MiXCR, one entry per CDR3 protein. The sample consists of roughly 300,000 distinct CDR3 sequences, approximately 8% of them appearing once. The material was PBMCs, obtained more than 35 days after the first yellow fever vaccination. The receptors were sampled from a man between 18 and 29 years old who received the YFV17D yellow fever vaccine.

In this sample, this clonotype turned up once. One end of the junction does not line up with germline, which may come from a read error. The chain links TRBV20-1 to TRBJ1-6; a possible D gene is TRBD1 (5 bases). The CDR3 contains 16 residues. Per the germline V gene, CDR1 is DFQATT and CDR2 is SNEGSKA (reference sequence). CDR3 coding DNA: TGCAGTGCTGGAGATCTCGGGGGTCCGCGGAATTCACCCCTCCACTTT. Amino acid sequence: CSAGDLGGPRNSPLHF.

This clonotype was detected a few times. V gene TRBV10-3 combines with J gene TRBJ1-1, with D tentatively TRBD1 (5 bases). The CDR3 covers 14 residues. V lost 10 bases and J 0 bases, leaving 15 bases between the germline ends. The germline V gene has CDR1 ENHRY and CDR2 SYGVKD. The CDR3 nucleotides read TGTGCCACCAGGGAACTAAACATGAACACTGAAGCTTTCTTT. Protein sequence: CATRELNMNTEAFF.

V is TRBV7-6 and J is TRBJ1-1, with a tentative D call TRBD1 (5 bases). Germline V gene data show CDR1 as SGHVS and CDR2 as FNYEAQ. The CDR3 is 14 residues long. Trimming took off 5 bases at V and 1 base at J, with 11 bases between the two ends. The CDR3 region is CASSVGTSNTEAFF. CDR3 nucleotide sequence: TGTGCCAGCAGCGTCGGGACTTCGAACACTGAAGCTTTCTTT.

There are a few counts of this clonotype. This chain connects TRBV12-3 or TRBV12-4 to TRBJ2-7; 8 bases agree with TRBD1. V trimming: 6 bases; J trimming: 5 bases; junction bases outside the gene matches: 9. The CDR3 contains 14 residues. CDR3 sequence reads: CASSPGTGYHEQYV. The CDR3 nucleotides read TGTGCCAGCAGCCCCGGGACAGGTTATCACGAGCAGTACGTC.

The chain has TRBV7-2 and TRBJ2-1, with D maybe TRBD2 (6 bases). This CDR3 has 15 residues. CDR1 is SGHTA, CDR2 FQGNSA, per germline. Trimming took off 5 bases at V and 1 base at J, with 12 bases between the two ends. The CDR3 region has the DNA TGTGCCAGCAGCCGACTAGTTGGGTCCTACAATGAGCAGTTCTTC. Amino acid sequence: CASSRLVGSYNEQFF.

The sample holds a few counts of this clonotype. The chain carries TRBV20-1 and TRBJ2-5; tentatively, D is TRBD2 (5 bases). The germline V gene encodes CDR1 DFQATT and CDR2 SNEGSKA (reference sequence). There are 13 residues in the CDR3. This chain's CDR3 is CSLAPRVQETQYF. The CDR3 coding sequence is TGCAGCCTAGCTCCCCGCGTCCAAGAGACCCAGTACTTC.

The chain recombines TRBV6-5 with TRBJ1-1, with 8 bases aligning to TRBD1. The V gene's germline CDR1 is MNHEY and CDR2 SVGAGI. CDR3 length: 14 residues. After removal of 2 bases from V and 5 bases from J, the junction contained 4 bases not matched to a gene. CDR3 sequence reads: CASSYRDRPTEAFF. Written as DNA, the CDR3 is TGTGCCAGCAGTTACCGGGACAGGCCTACTGAAGCTTTCTTT.